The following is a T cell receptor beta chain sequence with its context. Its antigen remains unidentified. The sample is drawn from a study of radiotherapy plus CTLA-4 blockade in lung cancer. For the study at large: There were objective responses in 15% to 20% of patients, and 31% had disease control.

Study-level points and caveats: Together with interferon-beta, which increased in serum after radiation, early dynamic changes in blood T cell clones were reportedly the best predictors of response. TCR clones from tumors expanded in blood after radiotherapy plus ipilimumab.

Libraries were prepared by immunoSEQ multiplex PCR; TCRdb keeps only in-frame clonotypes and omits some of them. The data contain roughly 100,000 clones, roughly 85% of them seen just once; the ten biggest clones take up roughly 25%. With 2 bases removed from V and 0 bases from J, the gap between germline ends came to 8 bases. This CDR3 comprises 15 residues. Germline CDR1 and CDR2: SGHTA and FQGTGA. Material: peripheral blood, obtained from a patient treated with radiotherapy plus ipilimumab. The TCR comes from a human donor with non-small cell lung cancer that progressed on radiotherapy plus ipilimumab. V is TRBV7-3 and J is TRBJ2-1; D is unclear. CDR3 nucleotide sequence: TGTGCCAGCAGCTTATCGGCTAGCTCCTACAATGAGCAGTTCTTC. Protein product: CASSLSASSYNEQFF.